This T cell receptor (beta chain) comes out of a study of cytotoxic CD8 clonotypes in ibrutinib-treated CLL. Sequenced by immunoSEQ multiplex PCR; TCRdb stores in-frame clones only, minus some. The table lists over 250,000 clones, approximately 76% of them singletons, with around 5.1% in the top ten. CDR3 length: 14 amino acids. Germline V gene data show CDR1 as SGHDT and CDR2 as YYEEEE. Trimming removed 0 bases from V and 3 bases from J, with 9 bases in between. The clonotype was recovered from a human donor with chronic lymphocytic leukemia. Here the sequenced sample was PBMCs, taken at disease progression, from a patient treated with ibrutinib. V gene TRBV5-6 combines with J gene TRBJ1-1; no clear D gene. This CDR3 reads CASSLDRRDTEAFF. For the CDR3, the DNA is TGTGCCAGCAGCTTGGATCGTCGGGACACTGAAGCTTTCTTT.